The entry below describes one T cell receptor beta chain. As handled by the study authors: Estimation of nucleated cell counts relied on the amplification of reference gene primers. Clones were sequenced by immunoSEQ multiplex PCR, and TCRdb holds only the in-frame ones, with some missing. From that table come the V and J calls and clone size; the DNA was used to work out D and trimming. The table shows about 150,000 clones, with around four fifths occurring only once. This sample stems from a study of blood T cell repertoires in COVID-19. In the study overall: T cells, B-cell-depleted T cells, or PBMCs supplied cDNA or gDNA.

The trim removed 6 bases at V and 2 bases at J, leaving 9 bases unmatched. The CDR3 is 14 amino acids. Germline V gene lookup returns CDR1 SQVTM and CDR2 ANQGSEA. V and J are TRBV29-1 and TRBJ1-2; 7 bases match TRBD1. This TCR was sampled from a woman aged 40 to 55 with active or convalescent COVID-19. The sequencing sample was made of peripheral blood. The CDR3 is CSVADRERNYGYTF. CDR3 nucleotide sequence: TGCAGCGTGGCAGACAGGGAAAGAAACTATGGCTACACCTTC.